These T cell receptor beta chains were read from a single sample in a study of T cell clonotyping in hematopoietic cell transplantation. Libraries were prepared by immunoSEQ multiplex PCR; TCRdb keeps only in-frame clonotypes and omits some of them. The top ten clones hold around 5.3% of a sample with 49,000 or so clones, around 80% of them seen once. The sequencing used peripheral blood mononuclear cells, collected before stem cell transplant. Source of these receptors: a man aged 60 to 69 with myelodysplastic syndrome. Some clones in this sample may be carry-over from other donors' samples. The CDR3 runs from the conserved cysteine through the conserved F or W. D genes are given only for firm matches. Expanded clones get a size class; other rows say once, few or many, or leave the size out.

j_call,v_call,d_call,clone_size,cdr3_nt,cdr3_aa
TRBJ1-1,TRBV19,.,few,TGTGCCAGTAGTGGGGCCGCCGGGAGAACTGAAGCTTTCTTT,CASSGAAGRTEAFF
TRBJ1-2,TRBV2,.,.,TGTGCCAGCAGTGGACTCGGGACACTAGGCTACACCTTC,CASSGLGTLGYTF
TRBJ1-6,TRBV6-6,.,.,TGTGCCAGCAGTTACGTTAGGGATTCACCCCTCCACTTT,CASSYVRDSPLHF
TRBJ2-5,TRBV29-1,.,.,TGCAGCGTTGGTTTAGGCAGGAACCCCCAAGAGACCCAGTACTTC,CSVGLGRNPQETQYF
TRBJ1-1,TRBV28,TRBD1,.,TGTGCCAGCAGTTCCGTGGGACAGAGGAACACTGAAGCTTTCTTT,CASSSVGQRNTEAFF
TRBJ1-2,TRBV6-5,.,few,TGTGCCAGCAGTTACCGTCAGGGCTATGGCTACACCTTC,CASSYRQGYGYTF
TRBJ1-6,TRBV6-6,TRBD1,.,TGTGCCAGCAGTCGCTACGGACAGGGCGGTTCACCCCTCCACTTT,CASSRYGQGGSPLHF
TRBJ2-7,TRBV6-1,.,.,TGTGCCAGCAGTGGCCGGACAACCCTTTGGGGGGAGCAGTACTTC,CASSGRTTLWGEQYF
TRBJ1-4,TRBV11-2,.,.,TGTGCCAGCAGCTTAAGGCCCCGGGGGGCCGGGGAAAAACTGTTTTTT,CASSLRPRGAGEKLFF
TRBJ1-2,TRBV4-3,.,few,TGCGCCAGCAGCCCGGGTCAGACCTCCTATGGCTACACCTTC,CASSPGQTSYGYTF
TRBJ1-5,TRBV19,.,.,TGTGCCGGAGGGAGGGGCAATCAGCCCCAGCATTTT,CAGGRGNQPQHF
TRBJ2-7,TRBV18,.,.,TGTGCCAGCTCACCTCAGGGGGGCTACGAGCAGTACTTC,CASSPQGGYEQYF
TRBJ2-2,TRBV7-9,.,.,TGTGCCAGCAGCCCCCACGGAGCGAACACCGGGGAGCTGTTTTTT,CASSPHGANTGELFF
TRBJ2-3,TRBV6-4,TRBD2,.,TGTGCCACTATCCGGGACTATAATCGGGATACGCAGTATTTT,CATIRDYNRDTQYF
TRBJ2-7,TRBV4-2,TRBD2,few,TGTGCCAGCAGCCAAGTCGGATGGGGACTAGCGACGACCTACGAGCAGTACTTC,CASSQVGWGLATTYEQYF
TRBJ2-5,TRBV7-9,.,.,TGTGCCAGCAGCCCGAGGGGGGGAACTGGGGCCAGAGAGACCCAGTACTTC,CASSPRGGTGARETQYF
TRBJ2-5,TRBV29-1,.,.,TGCAGCGTTCAACAGGGAACAGAGACCCAGTACTTC,CSVQQGTETQYF
TRBJ2-5,TRBV5-1,.,.,TGCGCCAGCAGCTTCGACAGGCTCCAAGAGACCCAGTACTTC,CASSFDRLQETQYF
TRBJ1-1,TRBV7-2,.,.,TGTGCCAGCAGCTTCAAGGGGAACACTGAAGCTTTCTTT,CASSFKGNTEAFF
TRBJ1-1,TRBV28,.,.,TGTGCCAGCAGGCTGGCCCAGAATGAAGCTTTCTTT,CASRLAQNEAFF
TRBJ1-4,TRBV6-5,.,.,TGTGCCAGCACCCTGCAGTGGTCGGATCAAGAAAAACTGTTTTTT,CASTLQWSDQEKLFF
TRBJ1-5,TRBV28,.,.,TGTGCCAGCAGTTCCTCGTGGTGGTTGCAGCCCCAGCATTTT,CASSSSWWLQPQHF
TRBJ1-1,TRBV25-1,.,.,TGTGCCAGCAGTGAACAGGGCACTGAAGCTTTCTTT,CASSEQGTEAFF
TRBJ2-7,TRBV7-2,TRBD1,.,TGTGCCAGCAGCTTGGGACAGGGGTACTACGAGCAGTACTTC,CASSLGQGYYEQYF
TRBJ1-1,TRBV25-1,.,.,TGTGCCAGCAGTGAACAGGGGAACACTGAAGCTTTCTTT,CASSEQGNTEAFF
TRBJ2-2,TRBV28,TRBD1,.,TGTGCCAGCAGTCCCACGGACAGGGACACCGGGGAGCTGTTTTTT,CASSPTDRDTGELFF
TRBJ1-1,TRBV19,TRBD1,.,TGTGCCAGTAGTATCGGGACAGGGCTAAGTAACACTGAAGCTTTCTTT,CASSIGTGLSNTEAFF
TRBJ1-1,TRBV7-2,.,.,TGTGCCAGCAGCTTAGGGGAGGGGGGGTCGGAGTCCACTGAAGCTTTCTTT,CASSLGEGGSESTEAFF
TRBJ2-7,TRBV28,.,.,TGTGCCAGCAGTTTATCAGGAAGCGAGCAGTACTTC,CASSLSGSEQYF
TRBJ2-1,TRBV19,TRBD2,.,TGTGCCAGCAGGCTAGCGGGGGGCCTTAGCTCCTACAATGAGCAGTTCTTC,CASRLAGGLSSYNEQFF
TRBJ1-1,TRBV4-2,.,.,TGTGCCAGCAGCCAAAACAGACAAGAGGCTTTCTTT,CASSQNRQEAFF
TRBJ1-2,TRBV19,.,.,TGTGCCAGTAACTTACGGGGGGCCGCCTATGGCTACACCTTC,CASNLRGAAYGYTF
TRBJ2-7,TRBV11-3,.,once,TGTGCCAGCAGCTTAGATCCCGGCGAGCAGTACTTC,CASSLDPGEQYF
TRBJ1-2,TRBV4-3,.,.,TGCGCCAGCAGCCAAGGGGCCCGAGGGTTCCTCGGCGCCTATGGCTACACCTTC,CASSQGARGFLGAYGYTF
TRBJ1-2,TRBV28,TRBD1,.,TGTGCCAGCAGACTCGACAGGGCAAATGGCTACACCTTC,CASRLDRANGYTF
TRBJ2-5,TRBV4-2,.,.,TGTGCCAGCAGCCAAGATACGTCGGGGGTGGAAGAGACCCAGTACTTC,CASSQDTSGVEETQYF
TRBJ1-6,TRBV7-9,.,.,TGTGCCAGCAGCTCCAATGGGAATTCACCCCTCCACTTT,CASSSNGNSPLHF
TRBJ1-6,TRBV27,.,.,TGTGCCAGCAGTTTAGGAGTCCCCTATAATTCACCCCTCCACTTT,CASSLGVPYNSPLHF
TRBJ1-2,TRBV7-9,TRBD1,once,TGTGCCAGCAGCCCGACAGGGTATGGCTACACCTTC,CASSPTGYGYTF
TRBJ1-5,TRBV7-2,.,once,TGTGCCAGCAGCTTCTCGGCTGGTCAGCCCCAGCATTTT,CASSFSAGQPQHF
TRBJ2-1,TRBV27,.,.,TGTGCCAGCAGTGGTCATCCCTACAATGAGCAGTTCTTC,CASSGHPYNEQFF
TRBJ1-2,TRBV5-6,.,.,TGTGCCAGCAGCTTTACAAGGGATACTAACTATGGCTACACCTTC,CASSFTRDTNYGYTF
TRBJ2-2,TRBV10-1,.,.,TGCGCCAGCAGTGAGGCAGGGGTCACCGGGGAGCTGTTTTTT,CASSEAGVTGELFF
TRBJ1-1,TRBV19,.,.,TGTGCCAGTAGTGGAAACCTGATGAACACTGAAGCTTTCTTT,CASSGNLMNTEAFF
TRBJ2-7,TRBV11-2,TRBD2,.,TGTGCCAGCAGCTTAGGGGAGCGGGGGGGCCGGAACGAGCAGTACTTC,CASSLGERGGRNEQYF
TRBJ1-1,TRBV4-3,.,.,TGCGCCAGCAGCCCCAGAGTCTACACTGAAGCTTTCTTT,CASSPRVYTEAFF
TRBJ2-3,TRBV6-5,TRBD1,.,TGTGCCAGCAGTTTCTCAGGGGGCAGGACAGATACGCAGTATTTT,CASSFSGGRTDTQYF
TRBJ1-2,TRBV27,TRBD1,.,TGTGCCAGCAGGTCCGGGACAGGGAATGGCTACACCTTC,CASRSGTGNGYTF
TRBJ2-7,TRBV6-5,TRBD1,.,TGTGCCAGCAGTTTACGGGACAGGGAAATAGACGAGCAGTACTTC,CASSLRDREIDEQYF
TRBJ1-2,TRBV2,TRBD1,.,TGTGCCAGCAGTCCTATCCCGGGACAGGACATATATGGCTACACCTTC,CASSPIPGQDIYGYTF
TRBJ1-3,TRBV10-3,.,.,TGTGCCATCAGTGAGTCGGTCGGGGCCACCATATATTTT,CAISESVGATIYF